Below, 16 T cell receptor beta chains from the same sample are listed, as sequenced in a study of blood T cell repertoires in COVID-19. The data were produced by immunoSEQ multiplex PCR, yet TCRdb's version contains in-frame clones alone and is incomplete. Of 100,000 to 150,000 clones listed, more than 70% are singletons. The sequencing input was peripheral blood. These receptors were taken from a man aged 45-65 years with acute or convalescent COVID-19.

The chain links TRBV7-2 to TRBJ2-5; D not resolved. Germline CDR1 is SGHTA and CDR2 is FQGNSA. V dropped 0 bases and J dropped 2 bases, with 10 bases sitting between them. The CDR3 covers 15 residues. CDR3 DNA: TGTGCCAGCAGCTTAGCTTCCACGGTTCAAGAGACCCAGTACTTC. It is translated as CASSLASTVQETQYF.

The rearrangement uses TRBV28 and TRBJ2-1; no clear D gene. The CDR3 has 11 amino acids. With 6 bases removed from V and 8 bases from J, the gap between germline ends came to 8 bases. In germline, CDR1 is MDHEN, CDR2 SYDVKM. The CDR3 protein is CASRQYHEQFF. The DNA for the CDR3 is TGTGCCAGCAGACAATATCATGAGCAGTTCTTC.

This rearrangement joins TRBV11-2 to TRBJ2-3; unclear D gene. Trimming took off 3 bases at V and 4 bases at J, with 11 bases between the two ends. The V gene's germline CDR1 is SGHAT and CDR2 FQNNGV. The CDR3 has 14 residues. CDR3 loop: CASSFLGFADTQYF. The CDR3 DNA is TGTGCCAGCAGCTTTCTCGGGTTCGCAGATACGCAGTATTTT.

Here the CDR3 DNA reads TGCGCCAGCAGCTCGCCTTCTGTAACGGAGTCCTACGAGCAGTACTTC. Its translation: CASSSPSVTESYEQYF. The chain uses TRBV5-1 and TRBJ2-7; the D is unclear. The germline gives CDR1 SGHRS, CDR2 YFSETQ. Trimming removed 3 bases at V and 1 base at J, with 17 bases between. The CDR3 contains 16 residues.

The genes are TRBV20-1 and TRBJ2-7; possible D gene TRBD2, 5 bases. The CDR3 sequence is 11 residues long. CDR1 DFQATT and CDR2 SNEGSKA come from the germline V gene (reference sequence). Trimming left V 6 bases short and J 6 bases short, with 12 bases between. As DNA, the CDR3 is TGCAGTGCGATGGGGAGCCGCGAGCAGTACTTC. It is translated as CSAMGSREQYF.

This rearrangement joins TRBV2 to TRBJ1-1, with unresolved D. CDR1 SNHLY and CDR2 FYNNEI come from the germline V gene. The CDR3 covers 13 residues. V lost 8 bases and J lost 5, with 15 bases in between. CDR3 DNA sequence: TGTGCCAGCCGGGTCGGAGTTGGAACTGAAGCTTTCTTT. It codes for CASRVGVGTEAFF.

CDR3 sequence (DNA): TGTGCCAGCACCCGACAAGGATCCGTCTACGAGCAGTACTTC. Translation: CASTRQGSVYEQYF. The V call is TRBV6-5, the J call TRBJ2-7, with D hard to call. Germline loops: CDR1 MNHEY, CDR2 SVGAGI. The CDR3 is 14 amino acids. V dropped 7 bases and J dropped 3 bases, with 16 bases sitting between them.

This clone was seen only once. The rearrangement links TRBV7-2 to TRBJ2-1, with D possibly TRBD2 on 6 matching bases. V was clipped by 0 bases and J by 8 bases, with 8 bases between them. Germline V gene sequence: CDR1 SGHTA, CDR2 FQGNSA. This CDR3 comprises 13 residues. This CDR3 is CASSLAWGDEQFF. CDR3 bases: TGTGCCAGCAGCTTAGCTTGGGGGGATGAGCAGTTCTTC.

This chain uses TRBV6-1 with TRBJ1-2, with D possibly matching TRBD1 (5 bases). Germline assignment: CDR1 MNHNS and CDR2 SASEGT. Deletions cut 3 bases from V and 3 bases from J, with 8 bases between. CDR3 length: 13 residues. The CDR3 region has the DNA TGTGCCAGCAGTGACGCAGGGTACTATGGCTACACCTTC. Translating gives CASSDAGYYGYTF.

This clone occurred a few times. The J gene is TRBJ1-2, the V gene TRBV7-2; D might be TRBD1 (6 bases). The V gene's germline CDR1 is SGHTA and CDR2 FQGNSA. The V and J ends lost 5 bases and 6 bases respectively, with 22 bases between them. The CDR3 is 16 amino acids. CDR3 protein: CASSLQIGGASNGYTF. The CDR3 region has the DNA TGTGCCAGCAGCCTGCAAATTGGGGGCGCATCCAATGGCTACACCTTC.

This sequence joins TRBV29-1 and TRBJ1-2, with unresolved D. The ends were cut back, 5 bases at V and 3 bases at J, with 16 bases in the middle. There are 14 residues in the CDR3. Looked up from germline, CDR1 is SQVTM and CDR2 is ANQGSEA. Here the CDR3 DNA reads TGCAGCGTTTTGATGGCGGCCCCGGACTATGGCTACACCTTC. Protein product: CSVLMAAPDYGYTF. The entire variable domain, with the rest obtained from reference TRBV29-1 and TRBJ1-2, is as follows: SAVISQKPSRDICQRGTSLTIQCQVDSQVTMMFWYRQQPGQSLTLIATANQGSEATYESGFVIDKFPISRPNLTFSTLTVSNMSPEDSSIYLCSVLMAAPDYGYTFGSGTRLTVV.

The rearrangement uses TRBV6-5 and TRBJ2-7; TRBD2 might be the D (6 bases). Between the trimmed V and J ends, which lost 4 bases and 4 bases, there was a span of 17 bases. Germline values: CDR1 MNHEY, CDR2 SVGAGI. This CDR3 spans 15 amino acids. The CDR3, as DNA: TGTGCCAGCAGTTCTAGGACTACAGCCGGATACGAGCAGTACTTC. Translated, it gives CASSSRTTAGYEQYF.

The chain links TRBV30 to TRBJ1-2, with 7 bases fitting TRBD1. CDR1 GTSNPN and CDR2 SVGIG come from the germline V gene (reference sequence). The CDR3 has 16 residues. The V gene end was trimmed by 0 bases and the J gene end by 10 bases; junction bases not matched to a gene: 17. The CDR3, as DNA: TGTGCCTGGAGTGTAAAGGCGTTGGGGGATACAGGGGACTACACCTTC. The encoded protein is CAWSVKALGDTGDYTF.

The CDR3 nucleotides read TGTGCCAGCTCACCATCGAGGGATATTAACTATGGCTACACCTTC. Translating it yields CASSPSRDINYGYTF. This chain uses TRBV18 with TRBJ1-2; D remains ambiguous. The CDR3 has 15 residues. The V gene lost 2 bases and the J gene lost 1 base, with 11 bases spanning the gap. From germline, CDR1 is KGHSH and CDR2 LQKENI.

V and J are TRBV27 and TRBJ2-2, with a possible D match to TRBD1 (5 bases). Trimming cost V 2 bases and J 7 bases, with 14 bases left between them. Germline CDR1 reads MNHEY; CDR2 reads SMNVEV (reference sequence). This CDR3 is built from 15 residues. The DNA for the CDR3 is TGTGCCAGCAGTTTAGCGGCAGGGTGGGGCGGGGAGCTGTTTTTT. Encoded protein: CASSLAAGWGGELFF.

The chain employs TRBV5-1 and TRBJ2-3; D is possibly TRBD2 (7 bases). CDR1 and CDR2 from the germline V gene are SGHRS and YFSETQ. V was pared by 4 bases and J by 1 base, with 13 bases between. The CDR3 has 15 amino acids. CDR3 sequence reads: CASSPGRGRTDTQYF. The CDR3 bases are TGCGCCAGCAGCCCCGGGCGGGGGCGCACAGATACGCAGTATTTT.